The 14 T cell receptor beta chains below were found in one sample sequenced in a study of T cells in narcolepsy. Measured with immunoSEQ multiplex PCR; TCRdb has only the in-frame clones, and not every one. This sample has under 25,000 clones; 70% to 90% occur once, and the top ten carry approximately 1.4%. Sequenced: CD45RA- memory CD4+ T cells from PBMCs. Receptors were obtained from a human donor with narcolepsy.

As regards this clone: Relative to the germline gene, one junction end is altered; a read error may explain this. The rearrangement uses TRBV7-2 and TRBJ1-2; 7 bases map to TRBD1. The CDR3 consists of 14 residues. Germline CDR1 reads SGHTA; CDR2 reads FQGNSA. CDR3 in amino acids: CASSAPQGNSGYTF. The CDR3 DNA reads as TGTGCCAGCAGCGCCCCACAGGGGAACTCTGGCTACACCTTC.

The V gene is TRBV5-1, the J gene TRBJ2-3; 8 positions match TRBD1. There are 16 residues in the CDR3. From germline, CDR1 is SGHRS and CDR2 YFSETQ. Losses at the gene ends were 2 bases for V and 2 bases for J; bases not matched to a gene: 7. CDR3 loop: CASSLLTGATTDTQYF. The CDR3 DNA sequence: TGCGCCAGCAGCTTACTGACAGGGGCTACCACAGATACGCAGTATTTT.

This clone was seen a handful of times. This sequence joins TRBV6-1 and TRBJ1-4, with a possible D match to TRBD1 (5 bases). The CDR3 runs 15 residues. Germline CDR1 is MNHNS and CDR2 is SASEGT. V shed 7 bases and J shed 4 bases, with 16 bases lying between them. CDR3 amino acids: CASTSPRAGNEKLFF. The CDR3 DNA sequence: TGTGCCAGCACTTCCCCCAGGGCTGGTAATGAAAAACTGTTTTTT.

This chain connects TRBV28 to TRBJ2-7, with D tentatively TRBD2 (6 bases). This CDR3 spans 16 amino acids. CDR1 and CDR2 from the germline V gene are MDHEN and SYDVKM. The V end was cut by 1 base, the J end by 3 bases, with 16 bases between. CDR3 sequence (DNA): TGTGCCAGCAGTTTATTATCGGCTAGCGCCAACTACGAGCAGTACTTC. Translating gives CASSLLSASANYEQYF.

In this sample, this clone turned up a few times. The chain combines TRBV28 with TRBJ1-5, with D tentatively TRBD1 (5 bases). The germline V gene has CDR1 MDHEN and CDR2 SYDVKM. V dropped 3 bases and J dropped 11 bases, with 17 bases sitting between them. The CDR3 runs to 14 residues. The CDR3 loop is CASSFSGGERAQHF. In DNA, the CDR3 is TGTGCCAGCAGTTTTAGTGGGGGGGAGAGGGCCCAGCATTTT.

The genes are TRBV7-9 and TRBJ2-5; D is unclear. V was trimmed by 0 bases and J by 5 bases, leaving 10 bases between them. The V gene's germline CDR1 is SEHNR and CDR2 FQNEAQ (reference sequence). The CDR3 consists of 14 residues. CDR3 in DNA: TGTGCCAGCAGCTTAGCGATAATGGGGGAGACCCAGTACTTC. It codes for CASSLAIMGETQYF. Together with reference TRBV7-9 and TRBJ2-5, the CDR3 gives the full variable domain: DTGVSQNPRHKITKRGQNVTFRCDPISEHNRLYWYRQTLGQGPEFLTYFQNEAQLEKSRLLSDRFSAERPKGSFSTLEIQRTEQGDSAMYLCASSLAIMGETQYFGPGTRLLVL.

This rearrangement joins TRBV19 to TRBJ2-5; 12 nucleotides match TRBD2. J lost 4 bases, V lost 6 bases, and 6 bases had no gene match. In germline, CDR1 is LNHDA, CDR2 SQIVND (reference sequence). This CDR3 is 15 amino acids long. The DNA for the CDR3 is TGTGCCAGTAGCCTAGCGGGAGGGCCTCGAGAGACCCAGTACTTC. Residues: CASSLAGGPRETQYF.

This sequence joins TRBV27 and TRBJ2-7; 12 nucleotides align to TRBD1. V was pared by 5 bases and J by 4 bases, with 6 bases of the junction left unmatched. Looked up from germline, CDR1 is MNHEY and CDR2 is SMNVEV (reference sequence). The CDR3 length is 15 residues. The CDR3 region has the DNA TGTGCCAGCAGTAGGAAGGGACAGGGGGCTTACGAGCAGTACTTC. It yields the protein CASSRKGQGAYEQYF.

This chain links TRBV7-9 with TRBJ1-1, with D perhaps matching TRBD1 (6 bases). Germline CDR1 reads SEHNR; CDR2 reads FQNEAQ (reference sequence). CDR3 length: 14 amino acids. V was clipped by 5 bases and J by 1 base, with 11 bases between them. In nucleotides, the CDR3 is TGTGCCAGCAGCCCCGGGACACCGAACACTGAAGCTTTCTTT. Translating gives CASSPGTPNTEAFF.

The chain recombines TRBV7-2 with TRBJ2-7; 8 bases are shared with TRBD2. With V trimmed by 1 base and J by 3 bases, 2 bases remained unmatched. Germline loops: CDR1 SGHTA, CDR2 FQGNSA. The CDR3 is 14 residues long. The CDR3 loop is CASSLGLAGYEQYF. The CDR3 DNA follows: TGTGCCAGCAGCTTAGGGCTAGCGGGCTACGAGCAGTACTTC.

This chain connects TRBV29-1 to TRBJ1-2; 8 bases line up with TRBD1. The junction had 19 bases not matched to a gene; V was cut back by 5 bases and J by 5 bases. Germline V gene lookup returns CDR1 SQVTM and CDR2 ANQGSEA. This CDR3 has 17 residues. The CDR3 sequence is CSVSAGTGRVSPYGYTF. DNA of the CDR3: TGCAGCGTTTCCGCGGGGACAGGACGGGTTTCACCTTATGGCTACACCTTC.

This chain connects TRBV7-9 to TRBJ1-4; a weak D match, TRBD1 (6 bases). V was clipped by 4 bases and J by 7 bases, with 13 bases between them. In germline, CDR1 is SEHNR, CDR2 FQNEAQ (reference sequence). This CDR3 contains 14 residues. CDR3 nucleotides: TGTGCCAGCAGCTCCTCAGGGGCGGGTGAAAAACTGTTTTTT. This gives the protein CASSSSGAGEKLFF. Variable domain in full (rest from reference TRBV7-9 and TRBJ1-4): DTGVSQNPRHKITKRGQNVTFRCDPISEHNRLYWYRQTLGQGPEFLTYFQNEAQLEKSRLLSDRFSAERPKGSFSTLEIQRTEQGDSAMYLCASSSSGAGEKLFFGSGTQLSVL.

The V and J genes are TRBV9 and TRBJ2-3, with 7 bases identical to TRBD1. Germline V gene lookup returns CDR1 SGDLS and CDR2 YYNGEE. The CDR3 is 13 residues long. J was trimmed by 11 bases and V by 0 bases; bases with no gene match: 6. The CDR3 DNA sequence: TGTGCCAGCAGCGTAGAGGGGGACAGTAGGCAGTATTTT. Its protein is CASSVEGDSRQYF.

The gene calls are TRBV9 and TRBJ2-1; D is ambiguous. The CDR3 totals 13 residues. Looked up from germline, CDR1 is SGDLS and CDR2 is YYNGEE. Between the trimmed V and J ends, which lost 1 base and 9 bases, there was a span of 11 bases. DNA for the CDR3: TGTGCCAGCAGCGTATATTCGGGTAGTGAGCAGTTCTTC. Amino acids: CASSVYSGSEQFF.